This T cell receptor beta chain came from a study of blood T cell repertoires in COVID-19. Study-wide background: Specimens from acute and convalescent COVID-19 originated in the United States, Italy and Spain. Sources were T cells, B-cell-depleted T cells, or PBMCs; the material itself was cDNA or gDNA.

V shed 2 bases and J shed 4 bases, with 10 bases lying between them. The CDR3 runs 14 residues. CDR1 SGHDT and CDR2 YYEEEE come from the germline V gene. Authors' methods: Reference gene primers were amplified, and this amplification served to estimate nucleated cell counts. The table came from immunoSEQ multiplex PCR; TCRdb's copy has only in-frame clones and leaves some out. V and J calls and clone size follow that table, whereas D and trimming were derived from the DNA. The top ten clones hold roughly 15% of a sample with 80,000 to 95,000 clones, around 85% of them seen once. The TCR sequence derives from a woman between 65 and 79 years old with acute or convalescent COVID-19. Input material: peripheral blood. V usage is TRBV5-6 and J usage is TRBJ1-5; D is unresolved. CDR3 in DNA: TGTGCCAGCAGCTTTTTTATGGCTAATCAGCCCCAGCATTTT. This gives the protein CASSFFMANQPQHF.